These 23 T cell receptor beta chains share one sample of origin, sequenced in a study of shared clonotypes between healthy human individuals. Libraries were prepared by immunoSEQ multiplex PCR; TCRdb keeps only in-frame clonotypes and omits some of them. The data hold about 2 million clones, with 90% to 95% observed a single time. The specimen sequenced was naive CD4+ T cells sorted from blood. Subset reported: CD45RA+ positively selected. The receptors here all came from a young man in good health.

The chain has TRBV7-2 and TRBJ2-3; 8 bases agree with TRBD2. V lost 4 bases, J lost 2 bases, and 5 bases stayed unmatched. Germline V gene sequence: CDR1 SGHTA, CDR2 FQGNSA. The CDR3 is made up of 15 amino acids. DNA of the CDR3: TGTGCCAGCAGCTCGAGCGGGGGAAACACAGATACGCAGTATTTT. Translation: CASSSSGGNTDTQYF.

This clone was observed a handful of times. The V and J genes are TRBV2 and TRBJ1-2, with D uncertain. CDR1 is SNHLY, CDR2 FYNNEI, per germline. The CDR3 totals 14 residues. The ends were cut back, 3 bases at V and 5 bases at J, with 13 bases in the middle. The CDR3 nucleotides read TGTGCCAGCAGTGATTCCAGGCCTCCGTATGGCTACACCTTC. Protein: CASSDSRPPYGYTF.

This chain links TRBV7-9 with TRBJ1-2; D unresolved. V lost 5 bases, J lost 0 bases, and 7 bases lay in between. Germline CDR1 and CDR2: SEHNR and FQNEAQ (reference sequence). This CDR3 is 13 amino acids long. The CDR3 here is CASSAGANYGYTF. Here the CDR3 DNA reads TGTGCCAGCAGCGCCGGAGCTAACTATGGCTACACCTTC.

This chain links TRBV13 with TRBJ2-2; 12 nucleotides agree with TRBD2. With V trimmed by 4 bases and J by 6 bases, 15 bases remained unmatched. There are 19 residues in the CDR3. Germline V gene data show CDR1 as PRHDT and CDR2 as FYEKMQ (reference sequence). CDR3 bases: TGTGCCAGCAGCTATTGGACTAGCGGGAAATGGATGGGGGCCGGGGAGCTGTTTTTT. Amino acid sequence: CASSYWTSGKWMGAGELFF.

The rearrangement joins TRBV7-2 to TRBJ2-7, with TRBD2 as a possible D gene (6 bases). Germline assignment: CDR1 SGHTA and CDR2 FQGNSA. This CDR3 is 13 amino acids long. With 6 bases removed from V and 6 bases from J, the gap between germline ends came to 15 bases. Here the CDR3 reads CASRGGAGREQYF. In DNA, the CDR3 is TGTGCCAGCAGGGGGGGTGCGGGCCGCGAGCAGTACTTC.

This sequence joins TRBV16 and TRBJ2-7, with TRBD2 matching 9 bases. There are 14 residues in the CDR3. Germline loops: CDR1 KGHSY, CDR2 FQNENV. J gave up 2 bases and V 4 bases, and 3 bases lay outside the gene matches. The CDR3 here is CASSPSSGAYEQYF. The CDR3 DNA sequence: TGTGCCAGCAGCCCCTCTAGCGGGGCCTACGAGCAGTACTTC.

The rearrangement joins TRBV6-5 to TRBJ2-7; 7 nucleotides agree with TRBD1. The V segment lost 3 bases and the J segment 3 bases; nucleotides outside the gene matches: 8. Germline-derived CDR1 and CDR2 are MNHEY and SVGAGI. The CDR3 loop spans 15 amino acids. The CDR3 is CASSYRDSLFYEQYF. DNA of the CDR3: TGTGCCAGCAGTTATCGGGACAGCCTGTTCTACGAGCAGTACTTC.

This clone was recorded once. J is TRBJ1-4 and V is TRBV10-3, with unresolved D. The CDR3 sequence is 14 residues long. The ends were cut back, 10 bases at V and 5 bases at J, with 17 bases in the middle. Germline V gene data show CDR1 as ENHRY and CDR2 as SYGVKD. The CDR3 spells CATRHPRENEKLFF. The CDR3 DNA reads as TGTGCCACCAGACACCCGAGGGAAAATGAAAAACTGTTTTTT.

V gene TRBV5-4 combines with J gene TRBJ2-3; TRBD2 aligns across 8 bases. From germline, CDR1 is SGHNT and CDR2 YYREEE (reference sequence). The V gene end was trimmed by 6 bases and the J gene end by 0 bases; junction bases not matched to a gene: 3. The CDR3 is 14 residues long. CDR3 loop: CASTSGFSTDTQYF. CDR3 nucleotides: TGTGCCAGCACTAGCGGGTTTAGCACAGATACGCAGTATTTT.

This chain uses TRBV5-1 with TRBJ2-2; 7 nucleotides align to TRBD2. CDR3 length equals 15 residues. Trimming took 6 bases from V and 6 from J; bases not matched to a gene: 11. Germline CDR1 and CDR2: SGHRS and YFSETQ. CDR3 in DNA: TGCGCCAGCACACGGCGGGGGACGGCAGCCGGGGAGCTGTTTTTT. Translation: CASTRRGTAAGELFF.

This clone appeared once. The chain links TRBV2 to TRBJ2-7, with 7 bases fitting TRBD1. This CDR3 is built from 12 residues. The junction had 7 bases not matched to a gene; V was cut back by 10 bases and J by 4 bases. Germline lookup yields CDR1 SNHLY and CDR2 FYNNEI. CDR3 sequence reads: CATAVQGYEQYF. CDR3 DNA: TGTGCCACCGCTGTACAGGGGTACGAGCAGTACTTC. The complete variable domain, with remaining parts taken from reference TRBV2 and TRBJ2-7, reads EPEVTQTPSHQVTQMGQEVILRCVPISNHLYFYWYRQILGQKVEFLVSFYNNEISEKSEIFDDQFSVERPDGSNFTLKIRSTKLEDSAMYFCATAVQGYEQYFGPGTRLTVT.

The chain carries TRBV28 and TRBJ2-2; TRBD1 aligns across 10 bases. Germline CDR1 reads MDHEN; CDR2 reads SYDVKM. This CDR3 has 16 residues. V was pared by 5 bases and J by 3 bases, with 6 bases of the junction left unmatched. The CDR3 here is CASSPSTGGYTGELFF. CDR3 nucleotides: TGTGCCAGCAGTCCCTCGACAGGGGGCTACACCGGGGAGCTGTTTTTT.

Details on this clone: The identical CDR3 is also encoded by other nucleotide sequences in the sample. The chain combines TRBV6-5 with TRBJ1-6; D uncertain. With 7 bases removed from V and 0 bases from J, the gap between germline ends came to 7 bases. The V gene's germline CDR1 is MNHEY and CDR2 SVGAGI. The CDR3 runs to 14 residues. The CDR3 coding sequence is TGTGCCAGCACTCGGAGCTCCTATAATTCACCCCTCCACTTT. Translation gives CASTRSSYNSPLHF.

This clone turned up a few times. This chain connects TRBV2 to TRBJ2-5; D remains ambiguous. The CDR3 runs 14 residues. Germline loops: CDR1 SNHLY, CDR2 FYNNEI. V was clipped by 6 bases and J by 3 bases, with 14 bases between them. The CDR3 sequence is CASSGPLTKETQYF. The CDR3 DNA follows: TGTGCCAGCAGCGGTCCTCTAACAAAAGAGACCCAGTACTTC. Full variable domain (remainder filled in from reference TRBV2 and TRBJ2-5): EPEVTQTPSHQVTQMGQEVILRCVPISNHLYFYWYRQILGQKVEFLVSFYNNEISEKSEIFDDQFSVERPDGSNFTLKIRSTKLEDSAMYFCASSGPLTKETQYFGPGTRLLVL.

As to this clone: At the DNA level, this CDR3 is encoded by other sequences in the same sample as well. The chain is built from TRBV7-2 and TRBJ2-7; no clear D. V was trimmed by 0 bases and J by 3 bases, leaving 9 bases between them. The CDR3 covers 14 residues. Germline V lookup: CDR1 SGHTA, CDR2 FQGNSA. The CDR3 DNA is TGTGCCAGCAGCTTAGCCGGGTTAGGCTACGAGCAGTACTTC. Translation: CASSLAGLGYEQYF. Using reference TRBV7-2 and TRBJ2-7 for the parts outside the CDR3, the full variable domain is GAGVSQSPSNKVTEKGKDVELRCDPISGHTALYWYRQSLGQGLEFLIYFQGNSAPDKSGLPSDRFSAERTGGSVSTLTIQRTQQEDSAVYLCASSLAGLGYEQYFGPGTRLTVT.

Comment on this clone: Other DNA sequences from this sample encode an identical CDR3 as well. The chain uses TRBV6-5 and TRBJ1-1; no reliable D call. The CDR3 totals 12 residues. Germline V gene sequence: CDR1 MNHEY, CDR2 SVGAGI. With 6 bases removed from V and 5 bases from J, the gap between germline ends came to 10 bases. In DNA, the CDR3 is TGTGCCAGCAGATCAGCTGGGACTGAAGCTTTCTTT. Protein product: CASRSAGTEAFF.

The chain carries TRBV10-2 and TRBJ2-1; D is undetermined. The CDR3 extends over 12 amino acids. Germline CDR1 reads WSHSY; CDR2 reads SAAADI. Trimming left V 3 bases short and J 7 bases short, with 7 bases between. The CDR3: CASSDRINEQFF. CDR3 nucleotide sequence: TGCGCCAGCAGTGATAGGATAAATGAGCAGTTCTTC.

The genes are TRBV5-6 and TRBJ1-3, with D unresolved. V lost 2 bases, J lost 0 bases, and 9 bases lay in between. Germline CDR1 is SGHDT and CDR2 is YYEEEE. This CDR3 region has 15 residues. CDR3 in DNA: TGTGCCAGCAGCTTCGGACGGTTCTCTGGAAACACCATATATTTT. Amino acids: CASSFGRFSGNTIYF.

This clone was seen once. The genes are TRBV27 and TRBJ2-1, with D perhaps TRBD1 (5 bases). CDR3 length equals 17 residues. V lost 5 bases to trimming and J lost 4 bases, with 21 bases between them. Per germline, CDR1 MNHEY and CDR2 SMNVEV (reference sequence). Here the CDR3 DNA reads TGTGCCAGCAGTCCTACCTACCCAGGGCCCAATTACAATGAGCAGTTCTTC. Encoded protein: CASSPTYPGPNYNEQFF.

V gene TRBV27 combines with J gene TRBJ2-7, with D possibly TRBD1 on 7 matching bases. Germline CDR1 reads MNHEY; CDR2 reads SMNVEV (reference sequence). This CDR3 has 16 amino acids. Deletions cut 6 bases from V and 1 base from J, with 19 bases between. The CDR3 loop reads CASRGQSGDQSYEQYF. The CDR3 DNA reads as TGTGCCAGCAGGGGACAGTCGGGGGATCAGTCCTACGAGCAGTACTTC.

The gene calls are TRBV7-2 and TRBJ2-5; D might be TRBD1 (5 bases). V lost 0 bases to trimming and J lost 3 bases, with 8 bases between them. The length of the CDR3 is 14 residues. The germline V gene has CDR1 SGHTA and CDR2 FQGNSA. The CDR3, as DNA: TGTGCCAGCAGCTTAGCGGGCAGGGAAGAGACCCAGTACTTC. Translated, it gives CASSLAGREETQYF. Complete variable domain (other parts from reference TRBV7-2 and TRBJ2-5): GAGVSQSPSNKVTEKGKDVELRCDPISGHTALYWYRQSLGQGLEFLIYFQGNSAPDKSGLPSDRFSAERTGGSVSTLTIQRTQQEDSAVYLCASSLAGREETQYFGPGTRLLVL.

The rearrangement joins TRBV14 to TRBJ1-5; D gene uncertain. From germline, CDR1 is SGHDN and CDR2 FVKESK. The ends were cut back, 4 bases at V and 9 bases at J, with 10 bases in the middle. CDR3 length equals 12 residues. The CDR3 loop is CASSPLRGPQHF. Written as DNA, the CDR3 is TGTGCCAGCAGCCCCCTTCGGGGGCCCCAGCATTTT.

The chain recombines TRBV4-1 with TRBJ1-2; no reliable D call. CDR1 is MGHRA and CDR2 is YSYEKL in the germline V gene. V was clipped by 0 bases and J by 2 bases, with 10 bases between them. This CDR3 is 15 amino acids long. The DNA for the CDR3 is TGCGCCAGCAGCCAAGACGTGGTCCTCAACTATGGCTACACCTTC. Translating gives CASSQDVVLNYGYTF.